This T cell receptor (beta chain) was observed in a study of blood T cell repertoires in COVID-19. As processed by the authors: Estimates of nucleated cell counts were drawn from the amplification of reference gene primers. Libraries were prepared by immunoSEQ multiplex PCR; TCRdb keeps only in-frame clonotypes and omits some of them. V and J calls plus clone size are reproduced from that table; the DNA served to infer D and trimming. The data hold hundreds of thousands of clones, with 70% to 90% observed a single time. The CDR3 totals 13 residues. Germline V lookup: CDR1 SGHTA, CDR2 FQGNSA. Trimming removed 5 bases from V and 3 bases from J; junction bases left unmatched: 3. Grouping used clinical history reported by participants in a survey and questionnaire.

This clonotype was obtained from a woman younger than 30 with acute COVID-19. Source material: PBMCs or T cells enriched from blood (not recorded which). The chain is built from TRBV7-2 and TRBJ1-2; TRBD1 matches at 7 bases. The CDR3 region has the DNA TGTGCCAGCAGCACGGGACAGCACTATGGCTACACCTTC. Encoded protein: CASSTGQHYGYTF.